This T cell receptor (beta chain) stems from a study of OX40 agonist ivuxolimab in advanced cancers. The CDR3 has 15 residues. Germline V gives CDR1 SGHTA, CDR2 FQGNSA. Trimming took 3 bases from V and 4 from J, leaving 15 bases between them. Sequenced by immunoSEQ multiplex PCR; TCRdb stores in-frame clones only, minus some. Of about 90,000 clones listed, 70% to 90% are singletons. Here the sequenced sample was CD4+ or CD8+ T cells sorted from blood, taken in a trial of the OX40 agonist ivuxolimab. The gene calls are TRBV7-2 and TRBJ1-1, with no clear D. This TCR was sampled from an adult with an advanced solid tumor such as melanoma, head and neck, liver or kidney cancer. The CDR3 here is CASSFTGSEGTEAFF. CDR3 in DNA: TGTGCCAGCAGCTTTACGGGTAGCGAGGGCACTGAAGCTTTCTTT.